Below, 16 T cell receptor beta chains from the same sample are listed, as sequenced in a study of cytomegalovirus exposure and HLA in healthy donors listed by TCRdb under 2017. Library construction relied on the immunoSEQ multiplex PCR assay. The source is immuneACCESS, and TCRdb retained only in-frame sequences with V and J called. Part of the clones is not carried over; for the studies checked, unresolved V genes explain less than half of this, and the remainder is unexplained. Here the sample has around 120,000 clones; approximately 87% occur a single time. About 6% of the sample rests with the top ten. The source material was PBMCs. The receptors stem from a woman in her late teens or twenties in good health and CMV-seropositive.

CDR3 bases: TGTGCCAGCAGTTTACGGGGGGCACGCGCAGATACGCAGTATTTT. It encodes CASSLRGARADTQYF. J is TRBJ2-3 and V is TRBV27; perhaps TRBD2 as D (7 bases). CDR1 and CDR2 from the germline V gene are MNHEY and SMNVEV (reference sequence). V was pared by 2 bases and J by 4 bases, with 13 bases between. This CDR3 region has 15 residues.

V gene TRBV11-3 combines with J gene TRBJ2-3; 8 bases line up with TRBD2. The CDR3 extends over 15 amino acids. Losses at the gene ends were 3 bases for V and 4 bases for J; bases not matched to a gene: 6. Looked up from germline, CDR1 is SGHNT and CDR2 is YENEEA. The CDR3 protein is CASSLEREWSDTQYF. The CDR3 coding sequence is TGTGCCAGCAGCTTGGAGCGGGAGTGGTCAGATACGCAGTATTTT.

This clone was counted a few times. The rearrangement uses TRBV7-9 and TRBJ2-7; 7 nucleotides agree with TRBD2. The CDR3 extends over 13 amino acids. Germline-derived CDR1 and CDR2 are SEHNR and FQNEAQ (reference sequence). Trimming took 4 bases from V and 3 from J; bases not matched to a gene: 3. The CDR3 coding sequence is TGTGCCAGCAGCTCGACGGGAGGCTACGAGCAGTACTTC. It specifies CASSSTGGYEQYF.

This clone is a singleton in its sample. The J gene is TRBJ2-7, the V gene TRBV18; tentatively, D is TRBD2 (6 bases). The germline CDR1 and CDR2 sequences are KGHSH and LQKENI. Trimming shortened V by 4 bases and J by 5 bases, and 21 bases separated the two germline ends. This CDR3 spans 16 amino acids. The CDR3 reads CASSLPFGQGGDEQYF. DNA of the CDR3: TGTGCCAGCTCACTCCCTTTCGGGCAGGGCGGGGACGAGCAGTACTTC.

The chain links TRBV5-1 to TRBJ2-3, with 9 positions matching TRBD2. The CDR3 length is 16 residues. The V gene's germline CDR1 is SGHRS and CDR2 YFSETQ. V lost 7 bases and J lost 0; bases outside the gene matches: 9. The CDR3 DNA follows: TGCGCCAGCCGACAAGGTAGCGGGGGAAGCACAGATACGCAGTATTTT. This codes for CASRQGSGGSTDTQYF.

This chain connects TRBV2 to TRBJ2-2; the match to TRBD1 covers 7 bases. The V gene's germline CDR1 is SNHLY and CDR2 FYNNEI. The CDR3 is 14 residues long. Unmatched junction bases numbered 6, after V lost 5 bases and J lost 6 bases. This CDR3 is CASSTKQGSGELFF. The CDR3 nucleotides are TGTGCCAGCAGTACCAAACAGGGGTCCGGGGAGCTGTTTTTT.

V and J are TRBV7-2 and TRBJ2-3, with D maybe TRBD1 (5 bases). The CDR3 loop spans 16 amino acids. V lost 5 bases and J lost 3, with 18 bases in between. In germline, CDR1 is SGHTA, CDR2 FQGNSA. CDR3 in DNA: TGTGCCAGCAGCCTCCAGGGTGTATTATTAACAGATACGCAGTATTTT. Its protein product is CASSLQGVLLTDTQYF.

The CDR3 bases are TGTGCCAGCAGCCTGCGAAGACCGGGGGGCTCCTACAATGAGCAGTTCTTC. It yields the protein CASSLRRPGGSYNEQFF. The chain couples TRBV11-3 to TRBJ2-1; 7 bases are a match to TRBD2. V was clipped by 5 bases and J by 0 bases; unmatched bases: 10. Germline V gene sequence: CDR1 SGHNT, CDR2 YENEEA. The CDR3 covers 17 residues.

This clone has a single count. The CDR3, as DNA: TGTGCCAGCAGCGGGGGACAGGGATGGAACACTGAAGCTTTCTTT. As protein: CASSGGQGWNTEAFF. The chain links TRBV2 to TRBJ1-1; TRBD1 agrees at 9 bases. Unmatched junction bases numbered 6, after V lost 6 bases and J lost 1 base. Germline CDR1 SNHLY, CDR2 FYNNEI. The CDR3 totals 15 residues. Together with reference TRBV2 and TRBJ1-1, the CDR3 gives the full variable domain: EPEVTQTPSHQVTQMGQEVILRCVPISNHLYFYWYRQILGQKVEFLVSFYNNEISEKSEIFDDQFSVERPDGSNFTLKIRSTKLEDSAMYFCASSGGQGWNTEAFFGQGTRLTVV.

Of note for this clone: The sample contains more than one DNA sequence encoding this CDR3. This chain links TRBV7-2 with TRBJ2-1; D perhaps matches TRBD2 (5 bases). Germline V CDR1 and CDR2: SGHTA, FQGNSA. Trimming shortened V by 0 bases and J by 4 bases, and 10 bases separated the two germline ends. CDR3 length: 15 residues. CDR3 nucleotides: TGTGCCAGCAGCTTAGCGGGAGTATCATACAATGAGCAGTTCTTC. It yields the protein CASSLAGVSYNEQFF.

The chain recombines TRBV5-1 with TRBJ1-4; D is possibly TRBD1 (5 bases). Germline values: CDR1 SGHRS, CDR2 YFSETQ. V lost 4 bases, J lost 7 bases, and 17 bases lay in between. The CDR3 spans 15 residues. CDR3 loop: CASSPVAGSREKLFF. In DNA form, the CDR3 reads TGCGCCAGCAGCCCCGTGGCAGGGTCGCGTGAAAAACTGTTTTTT.

The V gene is TRBV5-5, the J gene TRBJ2-7; either TRBD1 or TRBD2 may supply D (6 bases each). This CDR3 has 12 residues. V was cut by 4 bases and J by 7 bases, with 12 bases left in between. The germline V gene encodes CDR1 SGHKS and CDR2 YYEKEE (reference sequence). The CDR3 DNA sequence: TGTGCCAGCAGCCTGGGGGGCAGTGAGCAGTACTTC. Encoded protein: CASSLGGSEQYF. The variable domain in full, with the rest retrieved from reference TRBV5-5 and TRBJ2-7, is DAGVTQSPTHLIKTRGQQVTLRCSPISGHKSVSWYQQVLGQGPQFIFQYYEKEERGRGNFPDRFSARQFPNYSSELNVNALLLGDSALYLCASSLGGSEQYFGPGTRLTVT.

This clone has just one count. The chain joins TRBV5-8 to TRBJ1-2; D not resolved. V was clipped by 6 bases and J by 4 bases, with 13 bases between them. This CDR3 is built from 13 residues. Germline assignment: CDR1 SGHTS and CDR2 YDEGEE. DNA for the CDR3: TGTGCCAGCACCCCTCGGGGTACCTATGGCTACACCTTC. Protein: CASTPRGTYGYTF.

The chain links TRBV5-4 to TRBJ2-3; 8 positions match TRBD2. Germline loops: CDR1 SGHNT, CDR2 YYREEE (reference sequence). V gave up 4 bases and J gave up 1 base; unmatched junction bases: 8. This CDR3 is built from 16 residues. CDR3 nucleotide sequence: TGTGCCAGCAGCCTCGCGGTAGCGGGACGCACAGATACGCAGTATTTT. Translating gives CASSLAVAGRTDTQYF. Looking up the rest from reference TRBV5-4 and TRBJ2-3 gives the full variable domain: ETGVTQSPTHLIKTRGQQVTLRCSSQSGHNTVSWYQQALGQGPQFIFQYYREEENGRGNFPPRFSGLQFPNYSSELNVNALELDDSALYLCASSLAVAGRTDTQYFGPGTRLTVL.

The chain employs TRBV10-3 and TRBJ2-3, with 8 nucleotides matching TRBD2. The germline V gene has CDR1 ENHRY and CDR2 SYGVKD. The V and J ends lost 10 bases and 2 bases, in that order; junction bases with no gene match: 5. The CDR3 is made up of 13 amino acids. CDR3 region: CATLAGSTDTQYF. DNA of the CDR3: TGTGCCACCTTAGCGGGATCCACAGATACGCAGTATTTT.

A single count supports this clone. The genes are TRBV7-9 and TRBJ1-2; D is unclear. In germline, CDR1 is SEHNR, CDR2 FQNEAQ (reference sequence). Trimming shortened V by 2 bases and J by 5 bases, and 12 bases separated the two germline ends. The CDR3 length is 14 residues. The CDR3 reads CASSLQVSDYGYTF. CDR3 bases: TGTGCCAGCAGCTTACAGGTGTCCGATTATGGCTACACCTTC.